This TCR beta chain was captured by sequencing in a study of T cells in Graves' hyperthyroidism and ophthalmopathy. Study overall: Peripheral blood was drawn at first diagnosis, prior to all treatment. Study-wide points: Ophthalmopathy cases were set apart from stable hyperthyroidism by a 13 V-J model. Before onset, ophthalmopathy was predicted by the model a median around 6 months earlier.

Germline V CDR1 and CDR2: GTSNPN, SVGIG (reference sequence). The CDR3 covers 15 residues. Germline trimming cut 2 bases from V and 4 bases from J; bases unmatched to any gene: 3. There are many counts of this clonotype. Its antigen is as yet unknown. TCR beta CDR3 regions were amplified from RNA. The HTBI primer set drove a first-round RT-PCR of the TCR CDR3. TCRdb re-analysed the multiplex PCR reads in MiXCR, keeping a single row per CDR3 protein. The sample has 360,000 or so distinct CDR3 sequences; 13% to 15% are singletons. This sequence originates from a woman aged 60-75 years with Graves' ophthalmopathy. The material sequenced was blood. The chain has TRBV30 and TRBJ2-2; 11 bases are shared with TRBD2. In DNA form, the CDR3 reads TGTGCCTGGAGTCTAGCGGGAGGAATCACCGGGGAGCTGTTTTTT. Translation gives CAWSLAGGITGELFF.